Sequencing of this T cell receptor beta chain was carried out in a study of glioma-infiltrating T cells after dendritic cell vaccination. This clone has just one count. Its matching antigen is unknown. Profiled with immunoSEQ multiplex PCR; TCRdb holds only in-frame clones, not every one. The sample shows approximately 110,000 clones, almost 90% of them seen only once. Findings and caveats of the study: Patients with more pretreatment TILs had longer time to progression and survival.

As for time point: after dendritic cell vaccination, including at tumor progression/relapse. Isocitrate dehydrogenase mutation was absent in all glioblastoma patients. The source material was blood, sampled after dendritic cell vaccination. This clonotype originated in a human donor with glioblastoma.

Written as DNA, the CDR3 is TGTGCCAGCAGCCATGCCTTTGGGGCAGGACAGCCCCAGCATTTT. Translating gives CASSHAFGAGQPQHF. The chain couples TRBV5-6 to TRBJ1-5; D might be TRBD1 (5 bases). CDR1 is SGHDT, CDR2 YYEEEE, per germline. The CDR3 contains 15 residues. Deletions cut 4 bases from V and 7 bases from J, with 18 bases between.